This TCR beta chain was found in a study of blood T cells in healthy people across ages. This clonotype was counted a few times. The use of a sample-barcoded 5' primer and a J-beta primer mix characterized a second PCR of about 7 to 12 cycles. TCRdb ran MiXCR on the 5' RACE reads and lists one entry per CDR3 protein. The sample holds over 700,000 distinct CDR3 sequences, 20% to 25% seen once. Germline CDR1 is MNHEY and CDR2 is SVGAGI. V shed 0 bases, J shed 6 bases, and the junction held 6 bases outside the gene matches. The CDR3 is 16 amino acids. These data were likewise used in another study, on T cells of mothers and their children.

This TCR derives from a boy aged 10-17 years in good health. The chain employs TRBV6-5 and TRBJ2-1; 9 bases agree with TRBD2. Specimen: blood. CDR3 in amino acids: CASSYSKTSGINEQFF. In DNA form, the CDR3 reads TGTGCCAGCAGTTACTCGAAGACTAGCGGTATCAATGAGCAGTTCTTC.